This TCR beta chain emerged from a study of early T cells in non-severe SARS-CoV-2 infection. Study-wide background: Unsorted whole-blood RNA was sequenced in bulk, leaving chains unpaired. Overall study findings and caveats: VDJdb-based annotation leaned toward anti-spike CD8 responses and missed private and CD4 specificities.

Unique molecular identifiers (one per individual cDNA molecule) were attached. TCRdb fed the 5' RACE reads into MiXCR, producing one record per CDR3 protein. The sample lists some 64,000 distinct CDR3 sequences; roughly a sixth were seen once. Between the trimmed V and J ends, which lost 1 base and 1 base, there was a span of 13 bases. Per the germline V gene, CDR1 is MDHEN and CDR2 is SYDVKM. The CDR3 covers 16 residues. Comments on this clonotype: Its cognate antigen is unknown.

This receptor was identified in an adult who was a healthcare worker with PCR-confirmed SARS-CoV-2 infection or an uninfected control (not recorded which). The sequences come from whole blood, collected at baseline. This chain connects TRBV28 to TRBJ1-2, with D possibly matching TRBD1 (5 bases). CDR3 coding DNA: TGTGCCAGCAGTTTATTCGCCATTGGGGGTAACTATGGCTACACCTTC. It codes for CASSLFAIGGNYGYTF.